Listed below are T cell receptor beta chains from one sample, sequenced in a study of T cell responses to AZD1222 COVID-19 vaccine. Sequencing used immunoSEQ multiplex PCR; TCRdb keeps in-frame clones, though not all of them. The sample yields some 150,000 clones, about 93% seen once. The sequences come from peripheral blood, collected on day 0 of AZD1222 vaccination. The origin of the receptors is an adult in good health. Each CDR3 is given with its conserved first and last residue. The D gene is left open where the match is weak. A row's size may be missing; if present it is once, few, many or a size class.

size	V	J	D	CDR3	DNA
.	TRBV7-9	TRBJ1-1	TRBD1	CASSARDRGSKTEAFF	TGTGCCAGCAGCGCCCGGGACAGGGGTTCGAAGACTGAAGCTTTCTTT
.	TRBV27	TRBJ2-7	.	CASNGGSEQYF	TGTGCCAGCAATGGGGGGTCCGAGCAGTACTTC
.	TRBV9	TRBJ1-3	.	CASSVDGAGNTIYF	TGTGCCAGCAGCGTAGATGGGGCTGGAAACACCATATATTTT
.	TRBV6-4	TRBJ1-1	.	CASSDSGNTEAFF	TGTGCCAGCAGTGACTCGGGGAACACTGAAGCTTTCTTT
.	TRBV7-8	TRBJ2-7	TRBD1	CASSSRRTGRPEQYF	TGTGCCAGCAGTTCCCGGAGGACAGGGAGACCCGAGCAGTACTTC
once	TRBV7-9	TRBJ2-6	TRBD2	CASSSWGRGLTSGANVLTF	TGTGCCAGCAGCTCCTGGGGGAGGGGTCTTACCTCTGGGGCCAACGTCCTGACTTTC
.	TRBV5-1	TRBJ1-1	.	CASTPDRADMNTEAFF	TGCGCCAGCACCCCGGACAGAGCCGACATGAACACTGAAGCTTTCTTT
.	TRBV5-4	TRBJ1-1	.	CASRKGAEAFF	TGTGCCAGCAGGAAAGGGGCTGAAGCTTTCTTT
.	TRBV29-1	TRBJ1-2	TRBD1	CSVSRGDREAYGYTF	TGCAGCGTATCCCGTGGGGACAGGGAAGCCTATGGCTACACCTTC
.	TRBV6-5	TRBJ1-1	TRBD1	CASRNRQGRETEAFF	TGTGCCAGCAGGAACCGACAGGGAAGGGAGACTGAAGCTTTCTTT
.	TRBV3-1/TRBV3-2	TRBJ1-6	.	CASSQDSPLSSPLHF	TGTGCCAGCAGCCAAGACTCCCCTTTAAGTTCACCCCTCCACTTT
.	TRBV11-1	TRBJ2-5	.	CASSQGPNQETQYF	TGTGCCAGCAGCCAGGGACCAAACCAAGAGACCCAGTACTTC
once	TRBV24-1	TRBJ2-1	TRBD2	CATSASGGAYNEQFF	TGTGCCACCAGTGCCAGCGGGGGGGCATATAATGAGCAGTTCTTC
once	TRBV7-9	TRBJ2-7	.	CASSPGDGKYF	TGTGCCAGCAGCCCAGGGGATGGGAAGTACTTC
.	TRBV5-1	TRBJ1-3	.	CASSLENSGNTIYF	TGCGCCAGCAGCTTGGAAAACTCTGGAAACACCATATATTTT
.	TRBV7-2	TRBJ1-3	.	CASTPSYSGNTIYF	TGTGCCAGCACCCCTTCCTACTCTGGAAACACCATATATTTT
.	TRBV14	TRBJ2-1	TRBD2	CASSQDLGGLAGGLTINEQFF	TGTGCCAGCAGCCAAGATTTGGGAGGACTAGCGGGGGGGCTAACGATCAATGAGCAGTTCTTC
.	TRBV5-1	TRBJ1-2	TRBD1	CASMPGTGSTYTF	TGCGCCAGCATGCCCGGGACAGGCTCGACTTACACCTTC
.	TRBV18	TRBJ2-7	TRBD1	CASSPGDSYEQYF	TGTGCCAGCTCACCCGGGGACAGCTACGAGCAGTACTTC
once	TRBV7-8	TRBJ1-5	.	CASSLTRANQPQHF	TGTGCCAGCAGCTTAACGAGGGCCAATCAGCCCCAGCATTTT
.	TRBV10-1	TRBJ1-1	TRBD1	CASSRTGVGTEAFF	TGCGCCAGCAGCCGGACAGGGGTAGGCACTGAAGCTTTCTTT
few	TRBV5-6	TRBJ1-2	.	CASIKINGAYGYTF	TGTGCCAGCATCAAAATCAATGGAGCCTATGGCTACACCTTC
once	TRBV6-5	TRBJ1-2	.	CASSRDLNYGYTF	TGTGCCAGCAGTCGGGATCTCAACTATGGCTACACCTTC
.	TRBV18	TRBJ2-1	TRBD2	CASSSGDSQFF	TGTGCCAGCTCAAGCGGGGACTCACAGTTCTTC
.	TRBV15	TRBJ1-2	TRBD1	CATTWGQGGNGYTF	TGTGCCACCACTTGGGGACAGGGAGGAAATGGCTACACCTTC
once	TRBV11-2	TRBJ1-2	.	CASSRWGQSYGYTF	TGTGCCAGCAGCCGATGGGGGCAGAGCTATGGCTACACCTTC